This T cell receptor beta chain came from a study of beta chain features in type 1 diabetes. Germline V gene lookup returns CDR1 LNHDA and CDR2 SQIVND (reference sequence). The CDR3 spans 13 residues. V lost 3 bases and J lost 4, with 9 bases in between. The entirety of the isolated RNA underwent reverse transcription, so expressed TCRB transcripts were sequenced. Profiling relied on immunoSEQ multiplex PCR, and the TCRdb table lists in-frame clones only, not all of them. The sample has around 150,000 clones, around 8.5% seen once. This sequence was found in a man aged 18 to 30 in good health. V usage is TRBV19 and J usage is TRBJ1-1; D remains ambiguous. Sequencing was carried out using central memory CD4+ T cells from blood. The CDR3 sequence: CASSIVESTEAFF. CDR3 bases: TGTGCCAGTAGTATCGTTGAGAGCACTGAAGCTTTCTTT.